The 25 T cell receptor beta chains in this list originate from one sample, sequenced in a study of siplizumab effects on memory and regulatory T cells. Only in-frame clones appear in the TCRdb table, and some are missing; sequencing was by immunoSEQ multiplex PCR. The data contain 100,000 to 110,000 clones, more than 85% of them singletons. Material for sequencing was CD4+ T cells sorted from blood. These receptors were obtained from a human donor in good health.

The chain carries TRBV25-1 and TRBJ1-2; D is perhaps TRBD1 (5 bases). The germline V gene has CDR1 MGHDK and CDR2 SYGVNS. The CDR3 runs 14 residues. The V and J ends lost 3 bases and 8 bases respectively, with 16 bases between them. CDR3 in amino acids: CASSETGLPGGYTF. CDR3 bases: TGTGCCAGCAGTGAGACGGGACTGCCGGGCGGCTACACCTTC.

The chain carries TRBV19 and TRBJ1-2; 10 nucleotides line up with TRBD1. This CDR3 contains 14 residues. The V and J ends lost 3 bases and 6 bases, in that order; junction bases with no gene match: 4. Germline-derived CDR1 and CDR2 are LNHDA and SQIVND (reference sequence). CDR3 amino acids: CASSMRQGANGYTF. The CDR3 DNA follows: TGTGCCAGTAGTATGAGACAGGGGGCAAATGGCTACACCTTC. Drawing the rest from reference TRBV19 and TRBJ1-2, the complete variable domain is DGGITQSPKYLFRKEGQNVTLSCEQNLNHDAMYWYRQDPGQGLRLIYYSQIVNDFQKGDIAEGYSVSREKKESFPLTVTSAQKNPTAFYLCASSMRQGANGYTFGSGTRLTVV.

This clone was seen once. The gene calls are TRBV2 and TRBJ2-7; 9 positions match TRBD1. The CDR3 runs 15 residues. CDR1 is SNHLY, CDR2 FYNNEI, per germline. V gave up 6 bases and J gave up 0 bases; unmatched junction bases: 6. Here the CDR3 reads CASRGDRALSYEQYF. The CDR3 DNA is TGTGCCAGCAGAGGGGACAGGGCCCTCTCCTACGAGCAGTACTTC.

The chain employs TRBV9 and TRBJ2-5; D is unclear. The V and J ends lost 0 bases and 5 bases respectively, with 11 bases between them. The CDR3 covers 14 residues. Per the germline V gene, CDR1 is SGDLS and CDR2 is YYNGEE. CDR3 sequence: CASSVVSTGETQYF. In nucleotides, the CDR3 is TGTGCCAGCAGCGTAGTTTCTACTGGGGAGACCCAGTACTTC. The full variable domain, rest sourced from reference TRBV9 and TRBJ2-5, is DSGVTQTPKHLITATGQRVTLRCSPRSGDLSVYWYQQSLDQGLQFLIQYYNGEERAKGNILERFSAQQFPDLHSELNLSSLELGDSALYFCASSVVSTGETQYFGPGTRLLVL.

The chain recombines TRBV7-9 with TRBJ2-5, with 9 bases aligning to TRBD2. The V and J ends lost 5 bases and 4 bases, in that order; junction bases with no gene match: 11. The CDR3 is 16 amino acids. The germline V gene encodes CDR1 SEHNR and CDR2 FQNEAQ (reference sequence). The CDR3 loop reads CASSPSSGGIGETQYF. CDR3 nucleotide sequence: TGTGCCAGCAGCCCCTCCAGCGGGGGGATCGGAGAGACCCAGTACTTC.

The chain combines TRBV5-4 with TRBJ1-2; the D gene is possibly TRBD1 (5 bases). The germline V and J ends were trimmed by 3 bases and 5 bases, with 8 bases remaining between them. Per the germline V gene, CDR1 is SGHNT and CDR2 is YYREEE (reference sequence). This CDR3 contains 12 residues. CDR3 in amino acids: CASSSGLYGYTF. DNA for the CDR3: TGTGCCAGCAGCTCGGGACTTTATGGCTACACCTTC.

This chain uses TRBV19 with TRBJ2-5; perhaps TRBD2 as D (6 bases). V lost 6 bases and J lost 5, with 19 bases in between. This CDR3 comprises 15 residues. Germline loops: CDR1 LNHDA, CDR2 SQIVND (reference sequence). The DNA for the CDR3 is TGTGCCAGTAGAGGCGGGACTCCTAGCACCGAGACCCAGTACTTC. Amino acids: CASRGGTPSTETQYF.

V usage is TRBV28 and J usage is TRBJ2-3, with D possibly called TRBD1 or TRBD2 (6 bases each). The length of the CDR3 is 16 residues. Trimming stripped 6 bases from V and 11 bases from J, with 27 bases between. Germline V lookup: CDR1 MDHEN, CDR2 SYDVKM. DNA of the CDR3: TGTGCCAGCAGATCAAACCCCAGGGGACTGGAGGTGTTGCAGTATTTT. This encodes CASRSNPRGLEVLQYF. The full variable domain, rest sourced from reference TRBV28 and TRBJ2-3, is DVKVTQSSRYLVKRTGEKVFLECVQDMDHENMFWYRQDPGLGLRLIYFSYDVKMKEKGDIPEGYSVSREKKERFSLILESASTNQTSMYLCASRSNPRGLEVLQYFGPGTRLTVL.

The chain uses TRBV10-3 and TRBJ2-3; D ambiguous. The CDR3 has 11 residues. Trimming took 4 bases from V and 5 from J, leaving 4 bases between them. Germline assignment: CDR1 ENHRY and CDR2 SYGVKD. The CDR3 bases are TGTGCCATCAGTGCGGGAGATACGCAGTATTTT. Residues: CAISAGDTQYF.

The rearrangement links TRBV10-3 to TRBJ2-5; TRBD2 matches at 8 bases. The trim removed 2 bases at V and 4 bases at J, leaving 12 bases unmatched. This CDR3 region has 17 residues. CDR1 ENHRY and CDR2 SYGVKD come from the germline V gene. CDR3 residues: CAISERGGFIGSETQYF. CDR3 in DNA: TGTGCCATCAGTGAGCGGGGGGGCTTTATCGGGTCAGAGACCCAGTACTTC.

The CDR3 region has the DNA TGTGCCAGCAGTTTTCGTGCCCGGAGGGACTATGGCTACACCTTC. Its protein product is CASSFRARRDYGYTF. This chain joins TRBV27 and TRBJ1-2; D ambiguous. Trimming cost V 3 bases and J 3 bases, with 14 bases left between them. CDR1 is MNHEY and CDR2 is SMNVEV in the germline V gene (reference sequence). This CDR3 is built from 15 residues.

This clone was seen a few times. This CDR3 is CASSSRLAGSDTQYF. DNA for the CDR3: TGTGCCAGCAGCTCGAGACTAGCCGGAAGCGATACGCAGTATTTT. The rearrangement links TRBV11-2 to TRBJ2-3, with TRBD2 identical over 7 bases. Germline CDR1 is SGHAT and CDR2 is FQNNGV. The CDR3 spans 15 residues. V trimming: 4 bases; J trimming: 6 bases; junction bases outside the gene matches: 10. The full variable domain, with the rest looked up from reference TRBV11-2 and TRBJ2-3, is EAGVAQSPRYKIIEKRQSVAFWCNPISGHATLYWYQQILGQGPKLLIQFQNNGVVDDSQLPKDRFSAERLKGVDSTLKIQPAKLEDSAVYLCASSSRLAGSDTQYFGPGTRLTVL.

J is TRBJ2-3 and V is TRBV5-1; a weak D match, TRBD2 (7 bases). Germline CDR1 reads SGHRS; CDR2 reads YFSETQ. The CDR3 contains 16 residues. The ends were cut back, 6 bases at V and 1 base at J, with 18 bases in the middle. The chain's CDR3 is CASTMGGAVGTDTQYF. The CDR3 nucleotides are TGCGCCAGCACTATGGGGGGGGCGGTCGGCACAGATACGCAGTATTTT.

V usage is TRBV7-2 and J usage is TRBJ2-5; D remains ambiguous. CDR1 is SGHTA, CDR2 FQGNSA, per germline. CDR3 length equals 14 residues. V gave up 5 bases and J gave up 3 bases, with 13 bases separating them. The CDR3 spells CASSPRVAEETQYF. The CDR3 DNA follows: TGTGCCAGCAGCCCTAGGGTGGCGGAAGAGACCCAGTACTTC.

The rearrangement joins TRBV18 to TRBJ1-3, with 7 bases matching TRBD1. The germline V gene has CDR1 KGHSH and CDR2 LQKENI. The CDR3 loop spans 15 amino acids. J gave up 4 bases and V 1 base, and 4 bases lay outside the gene matches. CDR3 loop: CASSPQGADGNTIYF. Written as DNA, the CDR3 is TGTGCCAGCTCACCACAGGGGGCCGACGGAAACACCATATATTTT.

CDR3 in amino acids: CASSSNRRSEQYF. The CDR3 coding sequence is TGTGCCAGCAGTTCTAACAGACGCTCCGAGCAGTACTTC. The chain combines TRBV6-5 with TRBJ2-7, with unresolved D. V lost 4 bases and J lost 6, with 13 bases in between. In germline, CDR1 is MNHEY, CDR2 SVGAGI. The CDR3 is made up of 13 amino acids.

V and J are TRBV6-8 and TRBJ2-1; 7 bases agree with TRBD2. This CDR3 is 17 amino acids long. The germline gives CDR1 MNHGY, CDR2 SAAAGT. Losses at the gene ends were 4 bases for V and 0 bases for J; bases not matched to a gene: 9. Here the CDR3 reads CASSLAGLPSSYNEQFF. CDR3 nucleotides: TGTGCCAGCAGTTTGGCGGGACTACCGAGCTCCTACAATGAGCAGTTCTTC.

The chain carries TRBV5-4 and TRBJ2-7, with D possibly called TRBD1 or TRBD2 (5 bases each). V was trimmed by 5 bases and J by 6 bases, leaving 18 bases between them. CDR1 SGHNT and CDR2 YYREEE come from the germline V gene (reference sequence). The CDR3 totals 14 residues. The chain's CDR3 is CASSFPGSAGEQYF. The DNA for the CDR3 is TGTGCCAGCAGTTTCCCAGGGAGTGCGGGCGAGCAGTACTTC.

The gene calls are TRBV10-3 and TRBJ1-2, with D maybe TRBD1 (6 bases). Germline V gene lookup returns CDR1 ENHRY and CDR2 SYGVKD. V was cut by 4 bases and J by 5 bases, with 8 bases left in between. The CDR3 sequence is 12 residues long. Here the CDR3 DNA reads TGTGCCATCAGTGGGCAGGGGTATGGCTACACCTTC. Translation: CAISGQGYGYTF.

The rearrangement uses TRBV5-1 and TRBJ2-5, with TRBD2 identical over 8 bases. The CDR3 is made up of 15 amino acids. The junction had 8 bases not matched to a gene; V was cut back by 2 bases and J by 5 bases. CDR1 and CDR2 (germline): SGHRS, YFSETQ. This CDR3 reads CASSLWLAGGETQYF. CDR3 sequence (DNA): TGCGCCAGCAGCTTATGGCTAGCGGGCGGGGAGACCCAGTACTTC.

The CDR3 DNA follows: TGCGCCAGCAGCTTGATCTCTAGCGGGGGGGCCGGAGATACGCAGTATTTT. Protein product: CASSLISSGGAGDTQYF. The chain joins TRBV5-1 to TRBJ2-3; TRBD2 matches at 12 bases. CDR3 size: 17 residues. The germline gives CDR1 SGHRS, CDR2 YFSETQ. With 1 base clipped from V and 5 bases from J, the junction kept 8 bases outside the gene matches. The whole variable domain, remainder taken from reference TRBV5-1 and TRBJ2-3, is KAGVTQTPRYLIKTRGQQVTLSCSPISGHRSVSWYQQTPGQGLQFLFEYFSETQRNKGNFPGRFSGRQFSNSRSEMNVSTLELGDSALYLCASSLISSGGAGDTQYFGPGTRLTVL.

The chain joins TRBV6-5 to TRBJ1-1; D uncertain. V lost 4 bases and J lost 1, with 16 bases in between. Germline V CDR1 and CDR2: MNHEY, SVGAGI. The CDR3 consists of 16 residues. The CDR3 DNA sequence: TGTGCCAGCAGTTTCAGGATATCTTTGGGGAACACTGAAGCTTTCTTT. Encoded protein: CASSFRISLGNTEAFF.

V usage is TRBV12-5 and J usage is TRBJ2-7; TRBD2 is a possible D gene (7 bases). This CDR3 region has 13 residues. V gave up 9 bases and J gave up 3 bases, with 15 bases separating them. Germline V lookup: CDR1 LGHNT, CDR2 FRNRAP. The CDR3 nucleotides read TGTGCTAGCGACCTAGGGGGGGACTACGAGCAGTACTTC. It codes for CASDLGGDYEQYF.

The chain employs TRBV7-3 and TRBJ2-2, with 7 bases identical to TRBD2. The V segment lost 5 bases and the J segment 5 bases; nucleotides outside the gene matches: 14. The CDR3 is 17 residues long. Germline CDR1 reads SGHTA; CDR2 reads FQGTGA. CDR3 coding DNA: TGTGCCAGCAGCCCAAATGGTGGCGGGGGTGGAACCGGGGAGCTGTTTTTT. It codes for CASSPNGGGGGTGELFF. Supplemented by reference TRBV7-3 and TRBJ2-2, the full variable domain reads GAGVSQTPSNKVTEKGKYVELRCDPISGHTALYWYRQSLGQGPEFLIYFQGTGAADDSGLPNDRFFAVRPEGSVSTLKIQRTERGDSAVYLCASSPNGGGGGTGELFFGEGSRLTVL.

The gene calls are TRBV6-6 and TRBJ1-6; tentatively, D is TRBD1 (6 bases). Germline-derived CDR1 and CDR2 are MNHNY and SVGAGI (reference sequence). The CDR3 consists of 14 residues. The ends were cut back, 6 bases at V and 7 bases at J, with 13 bases in the middle. This chain's CDR3 is CASSRQVLNSPLHF. The CDR3 region has the DNA TGTGCCAGCAGCAGACAGGTCTTAAATTCACCCCTCCACTTT.